Listed here are 6 T cell receptor beta chains from one sample, sequenced in a study of control samples from healthy donors and cancer patients. Assay used: immunoSEQ multiplex PCR; TCRdb lists only in-frame clones, some missing. The repertoire has about 150,000 clones, 92% of them found once; the top ten carry 0.68%. Sequencing was done on a sample of blood. These receptors all stem from a woman between 25 and 40 years old in good health.

The rearrangement joins TRBV6-5 to TRBJ1-2; D not certain. CDR3 length: 15 residues. With 7 bases removed from V and 2 bases from J, the gap between germline ends came to 17 bases. Germline V gene sequence: CDR1 MNHEY, CDR2 SVGAGI. CDR3 loop: CASTLNLGSNYGYTF. CDR3 coding DNA: TGTGCCAGCACCCTGAACTTGGGCTCAAACTATGGCTACACCTTC.

The genes are TRBV2 and TRBJ2-3; 7 bases are a match to TRBD2. J lost 1 base, V lost 4 bases, and 14 bases had no gene match. Germline V gives CDR1 SNHLY, CDR2 FYNNEI. The CDR3 is made up of 18 amino acids. Written as DNA, the CDR3 is TGTGCCAGCAGTGCAGCGGGGCTACTAACACGAGGCACAGATACGCAGTATTTT. This gives the protein CASSAAGLLTRGTDTQYF.

The V gene is TRBV10-3, the J gene TRBJ2-1; 10 bases align to TRBD2. This CDR3 comprises 15 residues. With V trimmed by 4 bases and J by 8 bases, 8 bases remained unmatched. CDR1 ENHRY and CDR2 SYGVKD come from the germline V gene. CDR3 protein: CAISGSSGGTDEQFF. The CDR3 DNA is TGTGCCATCAGTGGCTCTAGCGGGGGAACGGATGAGCAGTTCTTC.

V gene TRBV29-1 combines with J gene TRBJ2-4; maybe TRBD2 (6 bases). Germline CDR1 reads SQVTM; CDR2 reads ANQGSEA. Trimming removed 5 bases from V and 1 base from J, with 9 bases in between. The length of the CDR3 is 13 residues. As DNA, the CDR3 is TGCAGCGTTCGGGGGAGGGCCAAAAACATTCAGTACTTC. It codes for CSVRGRAKNIQYF.

V and J are TRBV18 and TRBJ2-5; D not certain. V lost 8 bases to trimming and J lost 2 bases, with 18 bases between them. From germline, CDR1 is KGHSH and CDR2 LQKENI. The CDR3 is 15 residues long. The CDR3 coding sequence is TGTGCCAGCCAGTCCCAACAACCGTCACAAGAGACCCAGTACTTC. It codes for CASQSQQPSQETQYF.

This clone was counted a single time. The J gene is TRBJ2-2, the V gene TRBV29-1, with D hard to call. The V gene's germline CDR1 is SQVTM and CDR2 ANQGSEA. Trimming took 5 bases from V and 6 from J, leaving 13 bases between them. The CDR3 runs to 13 residues. The CDR3, as DNA: TGCAGCGTTTCTGGGCCCGACCCCGGGGAGCTGTTTTTT. This sequence encodes CSVSGPDPGELFF.